This is a list of T cell receptor beta chains from one sample in a study of T cells in Graves' hyperthyroidism and ophthalmopathy. MiXCR, run by TCRdb on the multiplex PCR reads, gives a single entry per CDR3 protein. The table shows 540,000 or so distinct CDR3 sequences, with approximately 14% occurring only once. Sequencing used blood. These receptors all stem from a woman in her twenties or thirties with Graves' hyperthyroidism. The CDR3 runs from the conserved cysteine through the conserved F or W. The order of the fields is V gene, J gene, CDR3 protein.

TRBV12-5	TRBJ2-7	CASGYETGGNEQYF
TRBV28	TRBJ1-5	CASTVWGQPQHF
TRBV30	TRBJ1-3	CAWRDRGLSGNTIYF
TRBV13	TRBJ2-7	CASSLRGWGTVYEQYF
TRBV27	TRBJ2-1	CASSLRLVTVYNEQFF
TRBV30	TRBJ1-6	CAWTGSTLNSPLHF
TRBV4-1	TRBJ2-1	CASSQDSTSEYNEQFF
TRBV19	TRBJ2-4	CASRVIAGVENIQYF
TRBV12-5	TRBJ2-1	CASGLYLTGTNEQFF
TRBV27	TRBJ2-2	CASSLGAWNTGELFF
TRBV5-1	TRBJ1-1	CASSSLSSLNTEAFF
TRBV12-3/TRBV12-4	TRBJ1-4	CASRAGQGQKLFF
TRBV6-2/TRBV6-3	TRBJ1-1	CASSQLRGRWYTEAFF
TRBV27	TRBJ2-7	CASRALTSGSRLYEQYF
TRBV28	TRBJ1-5	CASSLGDGSNQPQHF
TRBV6-7	TRBJ2-7	CASSYSLARVWQYF
TRBV27	TRBJ2-3	CASSLQLAGADTQYF
TRBV5-8	TRBJ2-1	CASTQRRGNEQFF
TRBV7-8	TRBJ1-5	CASSLADRVGFSNQPQHF
TRBV30	TRBJ1-2	CAWSDPGQGPLGYTF
TRBV2	TRBJ2-7	CASQKATYEQYF
TRBV10-3	TRBJ2-3	CAISESRGAGDTQYF
TRBV7-9	TRBJ2-5	CASSWTSGLKTQYF